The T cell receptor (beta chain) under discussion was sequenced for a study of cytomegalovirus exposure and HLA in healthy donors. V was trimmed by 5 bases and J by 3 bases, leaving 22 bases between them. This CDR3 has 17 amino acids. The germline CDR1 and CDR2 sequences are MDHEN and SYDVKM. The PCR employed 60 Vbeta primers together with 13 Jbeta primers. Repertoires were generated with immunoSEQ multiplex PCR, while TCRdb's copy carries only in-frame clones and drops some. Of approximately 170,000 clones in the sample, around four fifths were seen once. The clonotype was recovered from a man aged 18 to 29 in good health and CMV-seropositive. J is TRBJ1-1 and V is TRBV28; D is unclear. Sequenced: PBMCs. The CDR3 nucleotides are TGTGCCAGCAGTATTGGCGGATTGCAAAATGGTGACACTGAAGCTTTCTTT. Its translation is CASSIGGLQNGDTEAFF.